The T cell receptor beta chain described here comes from a study of resident and recirculating memory T cells in vitiligo. Study-level background: Epidermis came from shave biopsies of lesional and nonlesional sites, plus PBMCs. Study findings and constraints: No unique dominant TCR clone was found in vitiligo lesions.

The V end was cut by 5 bases, the J end by 7 bases, with 14 bases between. CDR3 length equals 13 residues. Germline CDR1 reads MGHDK; CDR2 reads SYGVNS. To note about this clone: The antigen is unknown.

Here immunoSEQ multiplex PCR was the method, and the copy in TCRdb shows in-frame clones only, minus some. Here the sample spans 60,000 to 80,000 clones, approximately 89% being singletons. The TCR comes from a male donor with vitiligo. The rearrangement uses TRBV25-1 and TRBJ1-2; D remains ambiguous. Sample: blood. The CDR3 spells CASSYSQRSGYTF. The DNA of the CDR3 is TGTGCCAGCAGTTATAGTCAACGTTCTGGCTACACCTTC.